These T cell receptor beta chains were read from a single sample in a study of human T cells and chemical hapten exposure. Via MiXCR, TCRdb re-called the RACE reads, giving one row per CDR3 protein. The sample holds 55,000 to 85,000 distinct CDR3 sequences; approximately 9.8% are singletons and the top ten take around 3.3%. Specimen: whole blood, collected in connection with sensitization to the hapten diphenylcyclopropenone (DPC). The receptors stem from a woman in her thirties or forties with alopecia areata. Some clones in this sample may be carry-over from other donors' samples. Both conserved end residues are part of each CDR3. D genes are given only for firm matches. Rows may omit the clone size; those that give it use once, few, many or a size class.

TRBV29-1	-	TRBJ1-5	-	CSVGGQSNQPQHF	TGCAGCGTGGGGGGACAAAGCAATCAGCCCCAGCATTTT
TRBV4-1	many	TRBJ1-3	-	CASSPTGAQSSGNTIYF	TGCGCCAGCAGCCCGACGGGGGCCCAGAGCTCTGGAAACACCATATATTTT
TRBV9	many	TRBJ2-7	TRBD2	CASSAEAGTSYEQYF	TGTGCCAGCAGCGCCGAAGCGGGGACCTCCTACGAGCAGTACTTC
TRBV29-1	few	TRBJ2-1	TRBD1	CSVIGQGGEQFF	TGCAGCGTGATAGGACAGGGCGGTGAGCAGTTCTTC
TRBV18	-	TRBJ2-1	TRBD2	CASSPSVSGGNNEQFF	TGTGCCAGCTCACCATCTGTTAGCGGGGGCAACAATGAGCAGTTCTTC
TRBV28	many	TRBJ2-3	TRBD1	CASSTRGPDTQYF	TGTGCCAGCAGTACGAGGGGGCCGGATACGCAGTATTTT
TRBV5-4	few	TRBJ1-1	TRBD1	CASSPGTGFEAFF	TGTGCCAGCAGCCCAGGGACAGGGTTTGAAGCTTTCTTT
TRBV20-1	many	TRBJ1-6	TRBD1	CSASLWTGGNSPLHF	TGCAGTGCTAGTCTCTGGACAGGGGGTAATTCACCCCTCCACTTT
TRBV6-2/TRBV6-3	many	TRBJ1-3	-	CASSYGLRGSNTIYF	TGTGCCAGCAGTTACGGTCTTCGGGGATCGAACACCATATATTTT
TRBV5-5	many	TRBJ1-4	TRBD1	CASSRDRANEKLFF	TGTGCCAGCAGCCGGGACAGGGCTAATGAAAAACTGTTTTTT
TRBV7-2	many	TRBJ2-7	-	CASSLTGTPEQYF	TGTGCCAGCAGCTTAACCGGGACTCCGGAGCAGTACTTC
TRBV18	many	TRBJ1-6	-	CASSPLNSANSPLHF	TGTGCCAGCTCACCACTAAACAGCGCCAATTCACCCCTCCACTTT
TRBV7-8	many	TRBJ2-7	TRBD2	CASSTGTSGGWEQYF	TGTGCCAGCAGCACGGGGACTAGCGGGGGATGGGAGCAGTACTTC
TRBV18	many	TRBJ2-2	TRBD1	CASSTGQGIGTGELFF	TGTGCCAGCTCAACCGGACAGGGGATCGGCACCGGGGAGCTGTTTTTT
TRBV12-3/TRBV12-4	-	TRBJ2-7	TRBD1	CASSPTGVVYEQYF	TGTGCCAGCAGTCCTACAGGGGTGGTCTACGAGCAGTACTTC
TRBV7-2	few	TRBJ1-5	-	CASSLIHDQPQHF	TGTGCCAGCAGCTTAATCCACGATCAGCCCCAGCATTTT
TRBV30	-	TRBJ1-2	TRBD1	CAWEGATYGYTF	TGTGCCTGGGAGGGGGCAACCTATGGCTACACCTTC
TRBV21-1	few	TRBJ1-2	-	CASSKGRRQRRSGYTF	TGTGCCAGCAGCAAAGGTCGGAGACAGAGAAGATCCGGCTACACCTTC
TRBV27	-	TRBJ1-5	-	CASSLSNNQPQHF	TGTGCCAGCAGTTTATCTAACAATCAGCCCCAGCATTTT
TRBV10-3	many	TRBJ2-3	TRBD2	CAISESVPSGPTDTQYF	TGTGCCATCAGTGAGTCCGTCCCTAGCGGCCCCACAGATACGCAGTATTTT
TRBV19	-	TRBJ2-2	TRBD2	CASSLTARGGLGELFF	TGTGCCAGTAGTCTGACGGCTCGGGGGGGCCTCGGGGAGCTGTTTTTT
TRBV7-9	many	TRBJ1-4	-	CASSQGNEKLFF	TGTGCCAGCAGCCAAGGGAATGAAAAACTGTTTTTT
TRBV5-1	few	TRBJ1-1	-	CASSWTLETEAFF	TGCGCCAGCAGCTGGACCTTGGAAACTGAAGCTTTCTTT